This entry describes one T cell receptor beta chain. The antigen is not known. The entry originates in a study of cytomegalovirus exposure and HLA in healthy donors. Study context: Genetic ancestry analysis placed around 76% of the approximately 400 donors that were genotyped in the Caucasian-associated cluster.

Germline CDR1 and CDR2: SGHDT and YYEEEE. This CDR3 region has 15 residues. The ends lost 3 bases at V and 6 bases at J; junction bases unmatched: 7. Donors showed nominal health when sampled, although they likely had unrecorded immune exposures. Study outcomes and limitations: Reports indicate that TCR beta sequences accurately predicted the HLA-A and HLA-B alleles of most subjects. A cluster of highly shared sequence variants was likely a sequencing artifact.

The PCR was carried out with 60 Vbeta primers and 13 Jbeta primers. Libraries were prepared by immunoSEQ multiplex PCR; TCRdb keeps only in-frame clonotypes and omits some of them. The repertoire table contains 150,000 or so clones. The rearrangement links TRBV5-6 to TRBJ2-3; TRBD2 matches at 10 bases. Material: PBMCs. The TCR sequence derives from a woman in her 40s in good health and CMV-seropositive. CDR3 region: CASSYPSGSEDTQYF. The CDR3 nucleotides read TGTGCCAGCAGCTACCCTAGCGGGAGTGAGGATACGCAGTATTTT.